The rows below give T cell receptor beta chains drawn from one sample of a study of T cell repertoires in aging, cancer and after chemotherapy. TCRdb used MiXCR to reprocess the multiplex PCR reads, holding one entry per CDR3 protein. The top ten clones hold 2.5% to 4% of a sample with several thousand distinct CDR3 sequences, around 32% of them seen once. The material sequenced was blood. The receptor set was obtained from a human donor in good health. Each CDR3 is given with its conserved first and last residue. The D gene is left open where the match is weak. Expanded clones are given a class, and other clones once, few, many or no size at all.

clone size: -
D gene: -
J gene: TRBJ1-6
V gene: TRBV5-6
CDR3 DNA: TGTGCCAGCAGCTACAAAGGGGATTCACCCCTCCACTTT
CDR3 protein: CASSYKGDSPLHF

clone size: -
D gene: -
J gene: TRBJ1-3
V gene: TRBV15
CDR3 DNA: TGTGCCACCAGCCGCAAATCCTCTGGAAACACCATATATTTT
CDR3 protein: CATSRKSSGNTIYF

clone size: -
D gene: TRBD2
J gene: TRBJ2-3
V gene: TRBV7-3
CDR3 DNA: TGTGCCAGCAGCTTGGCGGGAGGCGGAAACACAGATACGCAGTATTTT
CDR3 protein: CASSLAGGGNTDTQYF

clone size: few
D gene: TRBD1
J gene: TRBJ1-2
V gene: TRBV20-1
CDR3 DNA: TGCAGTGCCAACCCCTCGGACAGGGCATTCTATGGCTACACCTTC
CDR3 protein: CSANPSDRAFYGYTF

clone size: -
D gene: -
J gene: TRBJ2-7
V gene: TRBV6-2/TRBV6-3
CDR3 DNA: TGTGCCAGCAGTTTACGGCCTACCCAGAGGGACGAGCAGTACTTC
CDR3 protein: CASSLRPTQRDEQYF

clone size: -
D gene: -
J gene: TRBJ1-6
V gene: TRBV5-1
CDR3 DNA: TGCGCCAGCAGCAATCGGGAACAGGGAATCTTTTCACCCCTCCACTTT
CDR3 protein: CASSNREQGIFSPLHF

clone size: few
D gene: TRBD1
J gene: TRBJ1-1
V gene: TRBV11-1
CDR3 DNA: TGTGCCAGCAGCCGAGACAGGGCCGGAGACACTGAAGCTTTCTTT
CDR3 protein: CASSRDRAGDTEAFF

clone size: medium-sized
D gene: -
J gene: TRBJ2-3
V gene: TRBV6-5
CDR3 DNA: TGTGCCAGTCGCCTTCGATTCTCTAGCACAGATACGCAGTATTTT
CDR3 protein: CASRLRFSSTDTQYF

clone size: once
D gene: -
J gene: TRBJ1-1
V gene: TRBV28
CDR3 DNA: TGTGCCAGCAGCCACAGTGGGGGGCGCCTCAGGGCTTTCTTT
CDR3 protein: CASSHSGGRLRAFF

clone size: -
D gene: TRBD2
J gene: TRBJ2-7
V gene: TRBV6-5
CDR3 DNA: TGTGCCAGCCGGGGGGGGGTTATTCGGGAGCAGTACTTC
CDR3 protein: CASRGGVIREQYF

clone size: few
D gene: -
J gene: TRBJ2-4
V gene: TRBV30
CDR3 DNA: TGTGCCTGGTCCATCGGGGGAGCCAAAAACATTCAGTACTTC
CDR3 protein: CAWSIGGAKNIQYF

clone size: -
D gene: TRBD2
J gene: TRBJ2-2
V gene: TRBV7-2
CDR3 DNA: TGTGCCAGCAGCTTCGGACTAGCGGGACACACCGGGGAGCTGTTTTTT
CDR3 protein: CASSFGLAGHTGELFF

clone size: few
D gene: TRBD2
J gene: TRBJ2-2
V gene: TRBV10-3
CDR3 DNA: TGTGCCACGCTAGCGGTCCCTGGCACCGGGGAGCTGTTTTTT
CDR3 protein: CATLAVPGTGELFF

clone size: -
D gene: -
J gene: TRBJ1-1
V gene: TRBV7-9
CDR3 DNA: TGTGCCAGAAGCGCACCAGGGGTAGGAACTGAAGCTTTCTTT
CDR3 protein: CARSAPGVGTEAFF

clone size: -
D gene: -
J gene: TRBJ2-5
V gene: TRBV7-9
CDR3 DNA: TGTGCCAGCAGCCGGGACGGGGACCAAGAGACCCAGTACTTC
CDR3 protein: CASSRDGDQETQYF

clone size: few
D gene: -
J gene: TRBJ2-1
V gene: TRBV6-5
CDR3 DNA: TGTGCCAGCAGTTTACTAGGGGGGGGCGCGCCGTTCTTC
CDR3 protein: CASSLLGGGAPFF

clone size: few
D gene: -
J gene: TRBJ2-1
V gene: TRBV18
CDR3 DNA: TGTGCCAGCTCACCACCCACAGGGTACCTAGCGCTTGAGCAGTTCTTC
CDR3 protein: CASSPPTGYLALEQFF

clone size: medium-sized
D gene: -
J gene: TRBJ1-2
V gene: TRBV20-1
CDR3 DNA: TGCAGTGAGTGGGCAGGGGATTATGGCTACACCTTC
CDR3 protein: CSEWAGDYGYTF

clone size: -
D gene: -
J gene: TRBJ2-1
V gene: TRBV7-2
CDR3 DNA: TGTGCCAGCAGCTTAGATCCCCCCTCGGTACACGGTGAGCAGTTCTTC
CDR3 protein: CASSLDPPSVHGEQFF

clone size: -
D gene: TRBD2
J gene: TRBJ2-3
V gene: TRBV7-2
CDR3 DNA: TGTGCCAGCAGCTCCGGACTAGCTTCAGATACGCAGTATTTT
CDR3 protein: CASSSGLASDTQYF

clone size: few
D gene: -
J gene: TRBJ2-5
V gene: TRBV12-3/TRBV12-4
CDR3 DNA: TGTGCCAGCAGTTTTCCCCCCCGGGAGACCCAGTACTTC
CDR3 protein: CASSFPPRETQYF

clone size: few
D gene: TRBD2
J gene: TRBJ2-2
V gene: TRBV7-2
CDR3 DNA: TGTGCCAGCAGCCCGGGACTAGCGGGAGGGCGGGACACCGGGGAGCTGTTTTTT
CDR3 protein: CASSPGLAGGRDTGELFF

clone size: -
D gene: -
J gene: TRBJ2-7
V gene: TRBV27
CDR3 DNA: TGTGCCAGCAGTTTATCGAGTGGCAGGAGAGTCTACGAGCAGTACTTC
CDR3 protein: CASSLSSGRRVYEQYF

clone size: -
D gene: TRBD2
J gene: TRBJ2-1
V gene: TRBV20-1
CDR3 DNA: TGCAGTGCTAGAGATCCCAGCGGGAGGGCCCTGAATGAGCAGTTCTTC
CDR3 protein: CSARDPSGRALNEQFF

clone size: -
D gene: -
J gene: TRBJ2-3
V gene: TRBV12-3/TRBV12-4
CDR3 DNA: TGTGCCAGCACCCGGACAGGGAGGGCAGATACGCAGTATTTT
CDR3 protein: CASTRTGRADTQYF

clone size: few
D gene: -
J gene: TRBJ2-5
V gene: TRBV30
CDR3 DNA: TGTGCCTGGAGGAAGTGGGAGACCCAGTACTTC
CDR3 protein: CAWRKWETQYF

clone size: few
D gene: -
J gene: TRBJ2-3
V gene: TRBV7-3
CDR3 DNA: TGTGCCAGCAGCTTAATGCCGGCAGCTAGCACAGATACGCAGTATTTT
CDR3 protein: CASSLMPAASTDTQYF

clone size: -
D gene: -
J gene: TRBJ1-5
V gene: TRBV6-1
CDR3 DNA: TGTGCCAGCAGTCCCTGGGCCCAGCCCCAGCATTTT
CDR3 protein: CASSPWAQPQHF

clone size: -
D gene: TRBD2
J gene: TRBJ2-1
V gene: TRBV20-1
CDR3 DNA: TGCAGTGCTAGTTTAGCGGGAGCGGGCGATGAGCAGTTCTTC
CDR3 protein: CSASLAGAGDEQFF

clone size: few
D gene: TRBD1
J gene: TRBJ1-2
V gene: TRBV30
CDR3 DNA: TGTGCCTGCCCCGGACAGGGGACCAACTATGGCTACACCTTC
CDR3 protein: CACPGQGTNYGYTF

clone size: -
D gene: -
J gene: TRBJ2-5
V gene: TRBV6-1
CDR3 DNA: TGTGCCAGCAGTTTCCTCCCGAGACAGCCTGGGGAGACCCAGTACTTC
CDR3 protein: CASSFLPRQPGETQYF

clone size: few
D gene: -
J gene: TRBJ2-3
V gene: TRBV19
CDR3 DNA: TGTGCCAGTAGTATTGGAGATACGCAGTATTTT
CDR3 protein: CASSIGDTQYF

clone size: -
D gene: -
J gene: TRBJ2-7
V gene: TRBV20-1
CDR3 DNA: TGCAGTGCCATAACTAGGAGGTACGAGCAGTACTTC
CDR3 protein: CSAITRRYEQYF

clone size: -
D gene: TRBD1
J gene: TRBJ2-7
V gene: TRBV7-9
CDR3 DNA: TGTGCCAGCAGCTACGGACAGGGAGAGAAGCAGTACTTC
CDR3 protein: CASSYGQGEKQYF

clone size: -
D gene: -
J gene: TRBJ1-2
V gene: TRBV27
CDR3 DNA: TGTGCCAGCAGTTCATCCCCCGGTGCGTGGGGCTACACCTTC
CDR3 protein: CASSSSPGAWGYTF

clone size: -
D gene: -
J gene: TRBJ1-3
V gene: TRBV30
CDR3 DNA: TGTGCCTGGAGTAAATTTGAAAACACCATATATTTT
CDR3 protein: CAWSKFENTIYF

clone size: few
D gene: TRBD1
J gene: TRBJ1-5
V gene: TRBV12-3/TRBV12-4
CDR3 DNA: TGTGCCAGCAGTGTAGACAGGGGAACGGTTCAGCCCCAGCATTTT
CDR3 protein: CASSVDRGTVQPQHF

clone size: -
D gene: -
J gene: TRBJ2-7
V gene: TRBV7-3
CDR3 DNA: TGTGCCAGCAGCTCTACAGTGGGGGGTCTTTCACGGTACGAGCAGTACTTC
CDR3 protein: CASSSTVGGLSRYEQYF

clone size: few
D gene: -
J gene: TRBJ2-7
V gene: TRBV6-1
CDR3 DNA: TGTGCCAGCAGTGAAGTCTTAGCATACGAGCAGTACTTC
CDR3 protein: CASSEVLAYEQYF

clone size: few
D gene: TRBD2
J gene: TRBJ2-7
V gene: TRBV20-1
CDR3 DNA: TGCAGTGCTTATATAGCGGGAGGATCTTCCGAGCAGTACTTC
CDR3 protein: CSAYIAGGSSEQYF

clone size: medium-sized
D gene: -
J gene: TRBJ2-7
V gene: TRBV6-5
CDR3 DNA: TGTGCCAGCAGCCCCTCCTGGACAGCCTACGAGCAGTACTTC
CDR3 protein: CASSPSWTAYEQYF

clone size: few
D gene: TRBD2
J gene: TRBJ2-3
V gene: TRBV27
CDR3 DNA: TGTGCCAGCAGACCGACTAGCGGGAGGGCCTCAGATACGCAGTATTTT
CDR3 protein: CASRPTSGRASDTQYF

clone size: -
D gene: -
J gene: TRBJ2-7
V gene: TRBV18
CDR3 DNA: TGTGCCAGCTCACCGGGACCAAACGAGCAGTACTTC
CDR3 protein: CASSPGPNEQYF

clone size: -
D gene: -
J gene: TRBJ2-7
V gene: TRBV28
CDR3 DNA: TGTGCCAGCAGTTCCCAATCATCCTACGAGCAGTACTTC
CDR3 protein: CASSSQSSYEQYF

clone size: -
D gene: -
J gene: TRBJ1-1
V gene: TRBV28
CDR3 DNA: TGTGCCAGCAGTTTTGGGGACACTGAAGCTTTCTTT
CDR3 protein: CASSFGDTEAFF

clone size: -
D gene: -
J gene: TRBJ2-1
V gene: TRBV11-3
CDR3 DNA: TGTGCCAGCAGCTTCCAACGGGGCTCCTACAATGAGCAGTTCTTC
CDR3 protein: CASSFQRGSYNEQFF

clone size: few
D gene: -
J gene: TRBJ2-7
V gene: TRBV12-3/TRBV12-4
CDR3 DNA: TGTGCCAGCAAATCGGGATCTTTTGTGTACGAGCAGTACTTC
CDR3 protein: CASKSGSFVYEQYF

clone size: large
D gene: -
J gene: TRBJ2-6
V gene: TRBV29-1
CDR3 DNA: TGCAGCGTTGTGGATAGCTCTGGGGCCAACGTCCTGACTTTC
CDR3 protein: CSVVDSSGANVLTF

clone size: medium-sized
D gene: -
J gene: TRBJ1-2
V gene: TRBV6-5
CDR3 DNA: TGTGCCAGCATGCAATTCCACGGGACGGTTCATGGCTACACCTTC
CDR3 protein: CASMQFHGTVHGYTF

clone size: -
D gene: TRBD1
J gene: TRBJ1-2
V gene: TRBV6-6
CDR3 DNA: TGTGCCAGCAGGGAGAGGACAGGGGATTCTAACTATGGCTACACCTTC
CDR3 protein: CASRERTGDSNYGYTF

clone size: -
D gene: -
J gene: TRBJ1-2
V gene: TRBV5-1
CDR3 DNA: TGCGCCAGCAGCTTGGAAGGGAGTGGCGGCTACACCTTC
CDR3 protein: CASSLEGSGGYTF

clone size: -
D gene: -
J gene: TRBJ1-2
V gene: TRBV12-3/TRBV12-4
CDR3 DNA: TGTGCCAGCACTCCTTGGAGGAGTAATGGCTACACCTTC
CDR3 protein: CASTPWRSNGYTF

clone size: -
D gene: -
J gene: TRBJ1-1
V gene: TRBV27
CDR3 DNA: TGTGCCAGCACGCGGGCGCCGGGGAACACTGAAGCTTTCTTT
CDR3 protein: CASTRAPGNTEAFF

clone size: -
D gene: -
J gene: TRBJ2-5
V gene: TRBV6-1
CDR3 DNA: TGTGCCAGCAGTATCCCCCGGATACAAGAGACCCAGTACTTC
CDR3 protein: CASSIPRIQETQYF

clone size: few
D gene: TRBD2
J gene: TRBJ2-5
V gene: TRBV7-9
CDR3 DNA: TGTGCCAGCAGCCCAAGCGGGAGAATTTTTAAGTTTGAAGAGACCCAGTACTTC
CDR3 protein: CASSPSGRIFKFEETQYF